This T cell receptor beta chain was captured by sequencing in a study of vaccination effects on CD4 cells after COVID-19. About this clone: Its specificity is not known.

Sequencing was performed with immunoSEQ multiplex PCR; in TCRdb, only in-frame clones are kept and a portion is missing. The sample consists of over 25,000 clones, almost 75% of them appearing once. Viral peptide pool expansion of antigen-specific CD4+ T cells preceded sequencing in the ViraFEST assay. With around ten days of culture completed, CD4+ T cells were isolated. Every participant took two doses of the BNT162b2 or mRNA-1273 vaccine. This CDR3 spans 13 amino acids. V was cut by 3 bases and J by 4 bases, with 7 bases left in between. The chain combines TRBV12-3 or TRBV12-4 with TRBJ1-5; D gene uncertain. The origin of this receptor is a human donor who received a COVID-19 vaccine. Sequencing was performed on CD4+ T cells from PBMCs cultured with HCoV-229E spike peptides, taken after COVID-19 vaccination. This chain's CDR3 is CASSFAENQPQHF. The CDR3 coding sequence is TGTGCCAGCAGTTTTGCCGAAAATCAGCCCCAGCATTTT.